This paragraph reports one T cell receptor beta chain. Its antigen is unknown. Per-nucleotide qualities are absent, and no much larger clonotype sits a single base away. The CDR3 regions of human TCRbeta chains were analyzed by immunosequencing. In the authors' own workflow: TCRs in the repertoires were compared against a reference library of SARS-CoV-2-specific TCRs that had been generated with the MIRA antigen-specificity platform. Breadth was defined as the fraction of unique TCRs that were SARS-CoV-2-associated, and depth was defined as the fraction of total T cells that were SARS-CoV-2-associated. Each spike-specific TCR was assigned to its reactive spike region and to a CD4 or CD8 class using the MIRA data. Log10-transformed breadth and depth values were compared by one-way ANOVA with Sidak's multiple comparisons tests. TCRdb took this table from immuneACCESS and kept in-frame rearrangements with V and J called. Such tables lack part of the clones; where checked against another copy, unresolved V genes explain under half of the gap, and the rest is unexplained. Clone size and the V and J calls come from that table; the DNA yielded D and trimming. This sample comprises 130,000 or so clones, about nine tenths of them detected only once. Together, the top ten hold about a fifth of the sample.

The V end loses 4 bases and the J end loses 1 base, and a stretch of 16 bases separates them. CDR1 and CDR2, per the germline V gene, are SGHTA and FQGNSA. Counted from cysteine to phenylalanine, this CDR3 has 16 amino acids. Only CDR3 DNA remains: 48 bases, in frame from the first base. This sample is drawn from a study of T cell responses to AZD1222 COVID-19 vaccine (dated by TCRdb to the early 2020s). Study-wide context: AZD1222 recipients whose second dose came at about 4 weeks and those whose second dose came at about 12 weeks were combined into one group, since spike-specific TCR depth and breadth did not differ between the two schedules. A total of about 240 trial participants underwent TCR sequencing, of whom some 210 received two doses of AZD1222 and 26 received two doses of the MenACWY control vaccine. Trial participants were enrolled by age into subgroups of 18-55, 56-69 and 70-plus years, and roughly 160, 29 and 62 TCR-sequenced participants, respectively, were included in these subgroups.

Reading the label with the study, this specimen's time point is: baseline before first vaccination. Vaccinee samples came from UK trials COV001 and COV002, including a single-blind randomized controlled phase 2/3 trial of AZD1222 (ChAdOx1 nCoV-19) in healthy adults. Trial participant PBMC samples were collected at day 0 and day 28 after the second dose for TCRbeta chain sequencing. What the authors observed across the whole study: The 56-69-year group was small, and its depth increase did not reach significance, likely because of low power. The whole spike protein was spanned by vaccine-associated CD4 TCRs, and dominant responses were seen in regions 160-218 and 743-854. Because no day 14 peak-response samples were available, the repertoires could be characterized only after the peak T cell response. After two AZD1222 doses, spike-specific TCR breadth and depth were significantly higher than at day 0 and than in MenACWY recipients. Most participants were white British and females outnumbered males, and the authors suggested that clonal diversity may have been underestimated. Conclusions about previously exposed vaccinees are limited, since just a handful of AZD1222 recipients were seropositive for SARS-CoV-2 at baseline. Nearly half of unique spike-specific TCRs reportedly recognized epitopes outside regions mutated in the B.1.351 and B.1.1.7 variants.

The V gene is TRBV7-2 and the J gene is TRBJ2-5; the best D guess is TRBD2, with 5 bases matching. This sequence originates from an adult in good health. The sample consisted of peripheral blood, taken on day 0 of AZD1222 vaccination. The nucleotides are TGTGCCAGCAGCTCCCCGGCGGGCCGAGTCCAAGAGACCCAGTACTTC. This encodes CASSSPAGRVQETQYF. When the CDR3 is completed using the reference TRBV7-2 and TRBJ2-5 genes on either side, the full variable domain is GAGVSQSPSNKVTEKGKDVELRCDPISGHTALYWYRQSLGQGLEFLIYFQGNSAPDKSGLPSDRFSAERTGGSVSTLTIQRTQQEDSAVYLCASSSPAGRVQETQYFGPGTRLLVL.